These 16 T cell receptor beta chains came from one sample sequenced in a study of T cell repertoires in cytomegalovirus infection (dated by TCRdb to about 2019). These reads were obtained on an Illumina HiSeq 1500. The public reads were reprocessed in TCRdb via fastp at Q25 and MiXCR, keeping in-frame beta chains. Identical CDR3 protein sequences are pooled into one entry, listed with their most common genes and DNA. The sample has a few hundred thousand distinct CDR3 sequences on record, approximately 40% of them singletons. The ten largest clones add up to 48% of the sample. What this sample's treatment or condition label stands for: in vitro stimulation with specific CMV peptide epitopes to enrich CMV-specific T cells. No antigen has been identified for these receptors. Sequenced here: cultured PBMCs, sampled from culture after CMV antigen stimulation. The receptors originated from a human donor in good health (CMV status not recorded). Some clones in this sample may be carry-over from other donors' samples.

CDR3 nucleotides: TGCAGTGCCGACGGGCAGCGGGAGGCTTACAATGAGCAGTTCTTC. As protein: CSADGQREAYNEQFF. The chain couples TRBV20-1 to TRBJ2-1; 9 bases agree with TRBD2. J was trimmed by 4 bases and V by 6 bases; bases with no gene match: 10. In germline, CDR1 is DFQATT, CDR2 SNEGSKA (reference sequence). CDR3 length: 15 residues.

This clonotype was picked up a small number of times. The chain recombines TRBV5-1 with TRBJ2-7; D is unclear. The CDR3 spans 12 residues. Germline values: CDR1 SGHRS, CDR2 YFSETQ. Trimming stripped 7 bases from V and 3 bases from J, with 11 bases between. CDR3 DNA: TGCGCCAGCCAGGACGGAAACTACGAGCAGTACTTC. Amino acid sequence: CASQDGNYEQYF.

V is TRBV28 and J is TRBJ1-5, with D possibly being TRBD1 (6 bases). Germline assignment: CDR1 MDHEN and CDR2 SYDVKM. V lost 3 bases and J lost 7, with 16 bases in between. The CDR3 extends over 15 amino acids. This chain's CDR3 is CASSLPPAGDQPQHF. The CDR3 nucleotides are TGTGCCAGCAGTTTGCCCCCGGCAGGGGACCAGCCCCAGCATTTT.

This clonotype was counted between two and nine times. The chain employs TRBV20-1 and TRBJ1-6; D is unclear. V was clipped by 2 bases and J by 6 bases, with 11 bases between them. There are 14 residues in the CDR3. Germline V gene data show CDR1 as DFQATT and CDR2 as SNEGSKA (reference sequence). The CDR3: CSARTDLINSPLHF. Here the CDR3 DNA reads TGCAGTGCTAGAACGGACCTGATTAATTCACCCCTCCACTTT.

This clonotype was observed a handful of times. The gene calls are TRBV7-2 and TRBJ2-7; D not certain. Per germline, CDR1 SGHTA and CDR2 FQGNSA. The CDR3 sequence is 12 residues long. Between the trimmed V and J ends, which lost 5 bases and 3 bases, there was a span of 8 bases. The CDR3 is CASSPWNYEQYF. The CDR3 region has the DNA TGTGCCAGCAGCCCGTGGAACTACGAGCAGTACTTC.

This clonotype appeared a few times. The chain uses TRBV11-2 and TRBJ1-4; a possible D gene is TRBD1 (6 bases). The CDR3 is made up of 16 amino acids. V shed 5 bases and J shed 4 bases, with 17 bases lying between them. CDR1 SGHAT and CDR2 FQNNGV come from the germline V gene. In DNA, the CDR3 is TGTGCCAGCAGCCTACTATACAGGGCGGTTAATGAAAAACTGTTTTTT. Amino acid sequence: CASSLLYRAVNEKLFF.

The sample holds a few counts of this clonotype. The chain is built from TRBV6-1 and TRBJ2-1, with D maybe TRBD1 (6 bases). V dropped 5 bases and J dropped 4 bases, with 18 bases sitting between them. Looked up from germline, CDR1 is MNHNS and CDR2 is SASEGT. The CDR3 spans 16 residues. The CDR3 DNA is TGTGCCAGCAGTAGAGTCCAGGGGCCCCTTTACAATGAGCAGTTCTTC. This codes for CASSRVQGPLYNEQFF.

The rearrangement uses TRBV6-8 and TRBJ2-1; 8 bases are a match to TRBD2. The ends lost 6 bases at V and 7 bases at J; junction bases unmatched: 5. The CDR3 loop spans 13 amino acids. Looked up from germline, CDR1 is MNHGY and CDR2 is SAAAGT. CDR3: CASRKTSVNEQFF. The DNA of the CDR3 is TGTGCCAGCAGGAAGACTAGCGTGAATGAGCAGTTCTTC.

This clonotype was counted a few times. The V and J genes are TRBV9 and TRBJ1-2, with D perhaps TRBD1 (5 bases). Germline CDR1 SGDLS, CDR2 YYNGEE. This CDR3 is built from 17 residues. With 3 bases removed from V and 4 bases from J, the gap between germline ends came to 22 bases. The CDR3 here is CASSAAELGRRGYGYTF. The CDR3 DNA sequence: TGTGCCAGCAGCGCTGCCGAATTGGGACGAAGGGGCTATGGCTACACCTTC.

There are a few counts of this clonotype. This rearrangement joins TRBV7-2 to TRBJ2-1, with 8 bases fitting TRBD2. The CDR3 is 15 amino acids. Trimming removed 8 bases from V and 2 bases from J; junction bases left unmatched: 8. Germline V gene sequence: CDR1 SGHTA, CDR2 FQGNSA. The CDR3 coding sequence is TGTGCCAGCCTCCCGGGGGGGGGGGCCTACAATGAGCAGTTCTTC. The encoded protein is CASLPGGGAYNEQFF.

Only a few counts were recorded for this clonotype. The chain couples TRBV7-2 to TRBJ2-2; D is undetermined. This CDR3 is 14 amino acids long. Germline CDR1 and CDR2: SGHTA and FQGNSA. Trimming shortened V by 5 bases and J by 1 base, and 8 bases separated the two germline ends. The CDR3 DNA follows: TGTGCCAGCAGCCCCTTCTGGAACACCGGGGAGCTGTTTTTT. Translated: CASSPFWNTGELFF.

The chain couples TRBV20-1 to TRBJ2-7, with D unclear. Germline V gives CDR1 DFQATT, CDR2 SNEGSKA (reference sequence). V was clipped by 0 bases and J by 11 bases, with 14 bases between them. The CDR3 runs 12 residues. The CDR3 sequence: CSARDLPQSEYF. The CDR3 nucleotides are TGCAGTGCTAGAGATCTCCCCCAGTCGGAGTACTTC.

The CDR3 DNA reads TGTGCCAGCAGTTACTCGGAGAGTTCCGGGGAGCTGTTTTTT. Encoded protein: CASSYSESSGELFF. The rearrangement links TRBV6-6 to TRBJ2-2, with D hard to call. The CDR3 has 14 residues. The ends were cut back, 0 bases at V and 6 bases at J, with 8 bases in the middle. Germline CDR1 and CDR2: MNHNY and SVGAGI (reference sequence).

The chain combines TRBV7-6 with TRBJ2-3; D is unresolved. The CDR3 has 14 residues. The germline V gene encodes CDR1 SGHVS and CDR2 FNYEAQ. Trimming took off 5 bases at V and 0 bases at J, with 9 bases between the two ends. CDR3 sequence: CASSRNPSTDTQYF. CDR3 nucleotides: TGTGCCAGCAGCCGTAATCCTAGCACAGATACGCAGTATTTT.

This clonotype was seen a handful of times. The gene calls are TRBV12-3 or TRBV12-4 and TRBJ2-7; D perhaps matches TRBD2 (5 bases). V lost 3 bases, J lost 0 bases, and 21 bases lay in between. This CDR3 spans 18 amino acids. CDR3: CASSFRGLGTPLSYEQYF. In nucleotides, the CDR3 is TGTGCCAGCAGTTTCCGGGGTCTTGGAACCCCCCTCTCCTACGAGCAGTACTTC.

The CDR3 DNA reads as TGTGCTAGTGGTTTAAAAGAGGGAGGGGTCAATGAGCAGTTCTTC. The encoded protein is CASGLKEGGVNEQFF. The chain combines TRBV12-5 with TRBJ2-1; TRBD2 agrees at 7 bases. V gave up 3 bases and J gave up 6 bases; unmatched junction bases: 8. Germline V gene sequence: CDR1 LGHNT, CDR2 FRNRAP. The CDR3 is 15 residues long.